This T cell receptor beta chain was profiled in a study of blood T cell repertoires in COVID-19. Across the study: There were acute and convalescent COVID-19 samples, and they came from the United States, Italy and Spain. Sources were T cells, B-cell-depleted T cells, or PBMCs; the material itself was cDNA or gDNA.

V lost 3 bases and J 0 bases, leaving 12 bases between the germline ends. The CDR3 loop spans 16 amino acids. Germline CDR1 is LGHNT and CDR2 is FRNRAP. Study processing details: For nucleated cells, counts were estimated from reference gene primer amplification. Assay used: immunoSEQ multiplex PCR; TCRdb lists only in-frame clones, some missing. The V and J calls and the clone size are those of that table, but D and trimming were determined from the DNA. The sample records over 600,000 clones, over 80% being singletons. The material sequenced was peripheral blood. The TCR sequence derives from a woman younger than 30 with acute or convalescent COVID-19. The V call is TRBV12-5, the J call TRBJ2-1, with TRBD2 as a possible D gene (6 bases). The CDR3, as DNA: TGTGCTAGTGGTTTAAGGGACTCCGGCTCCTACAATGAGCAGTTCTTC. It encodes CASGLRDSGSYNEQFF.